The rows below give T cell receptor beta chains drawn from one sample of a study of blood T cell repertoires in COVID-19. Sequencing was performed with immunoSEQ multiplex PCR; in TCRdb, only in-frame clones are kept and a portion is missing. The table shows under 350,000 clones, with around 92% occurring only once. The sequenced material came from PBMCs or T cells enriched from blood (not recorded which). The receptors were sampled from a woman aged 55-70 years who had recovered from COVID-19. The CDR3 runs from the conserved cysteine through the conserved F or W. Clone size, where shown, is once, few, many, or a class for clones that have expanded.

clone size	V gene	J gene	CDR3 protein
-	TRBV27	TRBJ2-7	CASSRKGLAGAFEVEQYF
-	TRBV5-4	TRBJ1-2	CASTSTGGEGYGYTF
-	TRBV5-4	TRBJ2-3	CASSRGLADRTDTQYF
-	TRBV2	TRBJ2-7	CARSKGNEGEQYF
-	TRBV5-4	TRBJ1-1	CASSLTGGNMNTEAFF
-	TRBV5-1	TRBJ1-2	CASSEGQGGYGYTF
-	TRBV28	TRBJ1-5	CASRQGGGNQPQHF
-	TRBV7-9	TRBJ2-7	CASSLGGPPWSEQYF
-	TRBV30	TRBJ1-2	CAWSHRGLDGYTF
-	TRBV3-1/TRBV3-2	TRBJ2-7	CASSQDGHSYEQYF
-	TRBV18	TRBJ1-1	CASSPLVAVNTEAFF
-	TRBV20-1	TRBJ2-4	CSASTGQNKNIQYF
once	TRBV27	TRBJ2-7	CASSVTQEYEQYF
-	TRBV7-9	TRBJ1-3	CASSSFRGSADTIYF
-	TRBV27	TRBJ2-3	CASSFSGRVDTQYF
-	TRBV10-3	TRBJ2-7	CAISPTPGQIYEQYF
-	TRBV24-1	TRBJ2-7	CATSDLQFVFTATYTYEQYF
-	TRBV30	TRBJ2-5	CAWSVHPPQETQYF
-	TRBV10-3	TRBJ2-7	CAISGGQGGYEQYF
-	TRBV7-2	TRBJ2-3	CASSTQTSADTQYF
-	TRBV9	TRBJ1-3	CASSPHSGDSYGNTIYF
few	TRBV7-8	TRBJ1-5	CASSFIASGTNQPQHF
-	TRBV28	TRBJ1-6	CASSGPPQGVGSPLHF
-	TRBV11-2	TRBJ1-2	CASSSRGRGYTF
-	TRBV11-1	TRBJ2-5	CASSRRGVGETQYF
-	TRBV4-1	TRBJ1-4	CASSYRVQGAAEKLFF
-	TRBV7-3	TRBJ1-1	CASSLTPDTEAFF
-	TRBV19	TRBJ1-4	CASSWGAGEKLFF
once	TRBV19	TRBJ1-2	CASSIMVGQSNYGYTF
-	TRBV18	TRBJ1-2	CASSPMSFGYGYTF
-	TRBV3-1/TRBV3-2	TRBJ1-3	CASSPKTGGNTIYF
-	TRBV2	TRBJ2-1	CASGPVASGENEQFF
-	TRBV30	TRBJ1-2	CAWDRAPSYGYTF
-	TRBV23-1	TRBJ2-7	CASSQSTGEYGEQYF